These 32 T cell receptor beta chains were all obtained from the same sample, sequenced in a study of cytomegalovirus exposure and HLA in healthy donors. Sequencing was performed with immunoSEQ multiplex PCR; in TCRdb, only in-frame clones are kept and a portion is missing. The sample carries 300,000 to 450,000 clones, 80% to 90% recorded once. The material sequenced was PBMCs. These receptors were taken from a woman aged 18-29 years in good health and CMV-seronegative.

The rearrangement uses TRBV7-2 and TRBJ2-4; possibly TRBD1 for D (5 bases). CDR1 SGHTA and CDR2 FQGNSA come from the germline V gene. Trimming stripped 1 base from V and 0 bases from J, with 10 bases between. The CDR3 consists of 16 residues. The CDR3 loop reads CASSLGQTTAKNIQYF. The CDR3, as DNA: TGTGCCAGCAGCTTAGGACAGACCACAGCCAAAAACATTCAGTACTTC.

J is TRBJ2-5 and V is TRBV6-5; 7 nucleotides align to TRBD2. Unmatched junction bases numbered 6, after V lost 0 bases and J lost 5 bases. The CDR3 consists of 15 residues. Germline-derived CDR1 and CDR2 are MNHEY and SVGAGI. This chain's CDR3 is CASSYSWGGRETQYF. The CDR3 DNA reads TGTGCCAGCAGTTACTCCTGGGGGGGGAGGGAGACCCAGTACTTC.

V usage is TRBV30 and J usage is TRBJ2-7; D is uncertain. Looked up from germline, CDR1 is GTSNPN and CDR2 is SVGIG (reference sequence). V lost 1 base, J lost 2 bases, and 6 bases lay in between. This CDR3 is 12 amino acids long. The CDR3, as DNA: TGTGCCTGGAGTGGGGCAGCCTACGAGCAGTACTTC. This translates into CAWSGAAYEQYF.

The chain recombines TRBV7-9 with TRBJ2-5; 10 bases line up with TRBD1. The V gene end was trimmed by 6 bases and the J gene end by 5 bases; junction bases not matched to a gene: 6. Germline CDR1 SEHNR, CDR2 FQNEAQ (reference sequence). This CDR3 region has 14 residues. The CDR3 sequence: CASRTDRGIETQYF. The DNA of the CDR3 is TGTGCCAGCAGAACGGACAGGGGGATTGAGACCCAGTACTTC.

V gene TRBV28 combines with J gene TRBJ1-2; 10 bases match TRBD1. Losses at the gene ends were 5 bases for V and 4 bases for J; bases not matched to a gene: 4. Germline V CDR1 and CDR2: MDHEN, SYDVKM. This CDR3 has 14 residues. In DNA, the CDR3 is TGTGCCAGCAGTCCCGGGACAGGGGCCTATGGCTACACCTTC. It yields the protein CASSPGTGAYGYTF.

The chain employs TRBV7-9 and TRBJ1-2; D perhaps matches TRBD1 (6 bases). Trimming pared 3 bases from V and 1 base from J, leaving 15 bases between. This CDR3 region has 16 residues. Germline V gene lookup returns CDR1 SEHNR and CDR2 FQNEAQ (reference sequence). CDR3 sequence reads: CASSFSPGVVNYGYTF. The CDR3 coding sequence is TGTGCCAGCAGCTTCAGTCCAGGGGTGGTTAACTATGGCTACACCTTC.

This clone occurred once. V usage is TRBV5-1 and J usage is TRBJ2-5, with unresolved D. CDR3 length equals 14 residues. Looked up from germline, CDR1 is SGHRS and CDR2 is YFSETQ. Trimming removed 0 bases from V and 2 bases from J, with 8 bases in between. CDR3 in DNA: TGCGCCAGCAGCTTGGGGGCCGCTCAAGAGACCCAGTACTTC. Protein product: CASSLGAAQETQYF.

This rearrangement joins TRBV30 to TRBJ1-2; D possibly corresponds to TRBD1 (5 bases). This CDR3 contains 15 residues. Germline CDR1 GTSNPN, CDR2 SVGIG (reference sequence). The V end was cut by 2 bases, the J end by 3 bases, with 16 bases between. The CDR3 is CAWSRTYSRDYGYTF. For the CDR3, the DNA is TGTGCCTGGAGTCGGACATACTCTAGGGACTATGGCTACACCTTC.

CDR3 bases: TGTGCCAGCAGTGATGTCCCCGGGGGACTTTCCTACGAGCAGTACTTC. This sequence encodes CASSDVPGGLSYEQYF. The genes are TRBV6-1 and TRBJ2-7; D may be TRBD2 (6 bases). The ends were cut back, 3 bases at V and 1 base at J, with 16 bases in the middle. The CDR3 sequence is 16 residues long. Germline-derived CDR1 and CDR2 are MNHNS and SASEGT.

The chain carries TRBV4-1 and TRBJ1-3; possible D gene TRBD1, 5 bases. V lost 0 bases, J lost 5 bases, and 14 bases lay in between. This CDR3 has 16 residues. The V gene's germline CDR1 is MGHRA and CDR2 YSYEKL. The DNA for the CDR3 is TGCGCCAGCAGCCAAGAGAGAAGGGGCGGGAGAAACACCATATATTTT. Protein: CASSQERRGGRNTIYF.

The chain combines TRBV6-1 with TRBJ2-1, with D perhaps TRBD1 (5 bases). CDR1 and CDR2 from the germline V gene are MNHNS and SASEGT. This CDR3 is built from 15 residues. The V end was cut by 6 bases, the J end by 2 bases, with 14 bases between. The CDR3 is CASSWTLDTYNEQFF. CDR3 bases: TGTGCCAGCAGCTGGACCCTGGACACCTACAATGAGCAGTTCTTC.

This clone was seen a single time. The chain recombines TRBV4-1 with TRBJ2-1; 7 bases align to TRBD1. The CDR3 totals 16 residues. Germline values: CDR1 MGHRA, CDR2 YSYEKL. The ends lost 1 base at V and 5 bases at J; junction bases unmatched: 8. The CDR3 protein is CASSQGQGLVNNEQFF. The CDR3 nucleotides are TGCGCCAGCAGCCAAGGACAGGGTTTGGTGAACAATGAGCAGTTCTTC.

V gene TRBV27 combines with J gene TRBJ2-3, with TRBD2 matching over 12 bases. CDR1 MNHEY and CDR2 SMNVEV come from the germline V gene (reference sequence). The V and J ends lost 6 bases and 2 bases, in that order; junction bases with no gene match: 3. The CDR3 has 15 amino acids. CDR3 in DNA: TGTGCCAGCAGCGGACTAGCGGGGAACACAGATACGCAGTATTTT. As protein: CASSGLAGNTDTQYF.

V and J are TRBV6-6 and TRBJ2-2, with D perhaps matching TRBD1 (5 bases). This CDR3 has 15 amino acids. V lost 0 bases to trimming and J lost 4 bases, with 9 bases between them. Germline CDR1 and CDR2: MNHNY and SVGAGI (reference sequence). CDR3 DNA sequence: TGTGCCAGCAGTTACTCGGGGCGAGGCACCGGGGAGCTGTTTTTT. It encodes CASSYSGRGTGELFF.

The chain has TRBV5-1 and TRBJ2-7; D not certain. V was cut by 0 bases and J by 0 bases, with 16 bases left in between. Germline loops: CDR1 SGHRS, CDR2 YFSETQ. The CDR3 is 17 residues long. The CDR3 sequence is CASSLGPPGSASYEQYF. In DNA, the CDR3 is TGCGCCAGCAGCTTGGGCCCCCCTGGAAGCGCCTCCTACGAGCAGTACTTC.

This sequence joins TRBV29-1 and TRBJ2-1, with a possible D match to TRBD2 (6 bases). This CDR3 has 14 residues. Germline V gene data show CDR1 as SQVTM and CDR2 as ANQGSEA. V lost 6 bases and J 2 bases, leaving 14 bases between the germline ends. CDR3 DNA sequence: TGCAGCGTCCGATTAGCGGAGGCCTACAATGAGCAGTTCTTC. Translating it yields CSVRLAEAYNEQFF.

The V and J genes are TRBV9 and TRBJ2-7, with TRBD1 matching over 12 bases. Trimming removed 4 bases from V and 2 bases from J; junction bases left unmatched: 4. CDR1 and CDR2 from the germline V gene are SGDLS and YYNGEE. The CDR3 runs 15 residues. CDR3 loop: CASSPGQGATYEQYF. DNA for the CDR3: TGTGCCAGCAGCCCGGGACAGGGGGCGACCTACGAGCAGTACTTC.

The chain uses TRBV29-1 and TRBJ1-5; D gene ambiguous. The V gene's germline CDR1 is SQVTM and CDR2 ANQGSEA. CDR3 length: 11 residues. With 4 bases removed from V and 6 bases from J, the gap between germline ends came to 7 bases. The CDR3 loop is CSVGHSQPQHF. The CDR3 DNA is TGCAGCGTTGGTCACAGTCAGCCCCAGCATTTT.

The chain links TRBV5-1 to TRBJ2-5, with D perhaps TRBD1 (7 bases). Germline CDR1 reads SGHRS; CDR2 reads YFSETQ. The ends were cut back, 2 bases at V and 3 bases at J, with 14 bases in the middle. The CDR3 spans 15 residues. CDR3 sequence: CASSFQGGREETQYF. The CDR3 coding sequence is TGCGCCAGCAGCTTTCAGGGGGGACGGGAAGAGACCCAGTACTTC.

V is TRBV4-1 and J is TRBJ2-1; 10 bases map to TRBD1. CDR1 is MGHRA, CDR2 YSYEKL, per germline. The V and J ends lost 5 bases and 7 bases, in that order; junction bases with no gene match: 5. The CDR3 spans 14 residues. For the CDR3, the DNA is TGCGCCAGCAGCGTAGACAGGGGGCTTAATGAGCAGTTCTTC. It translates to CASSVDRGLNEQFF.

The chain links TRBV5-1 to TRBJ1-4, with a tentative D call TRBD1 (5 bases). V lost 0 bases, J lost 5 bases, and 14 bases lay in between. This CDR3 has 16 residues. Germline V gene sequence: CDR1 SGHRS, CDR2 YFSETQ. The CDR3 nucleotides are TGCGCCAGCAGCTTGGTAGGGGCCCAATCCAATGAAAAACTGTTTTTT. Translated: CASSLVGAQSNEKLFF.

Comments on this clone: Other DNA variants within this sample encode the same CDR3. The genes are TRBV4-2 and TRBJ1-6, with D uncertain. This CDR3 is built from 16 residues. Germline V gene sequence: CDR1 LGHNA, CDR2 YNFKEQ. V lost 0 bases and J 0 bases, leaving 6 bases between the germline ends. DNA for the CDR3: TGTGCCAGCAGCCAAGAGGCCAGCTCCTATAATTCACCCCTCCACTTT. It yields the protein CASSQEASSYNSPLHF.

The rearrangement joins TRBV7-2 to TRBJ2-1, with 10 bases lining up with TRBD2. The V segment lost 4 bases and the J segment 5 bases; nucleotides outside the gene matches: 11. The CDR3 runs 17 residues. Germline V gene data show CDR1 as SGHTA and CDR2 as FQGNSA. In DNA form, the CDR3 reads TGTGCCAGCAGCTCGCCCCTTAGCGGGAGGCGCGACAATGAGCAGTTCTTC. Translation gives CASSSPLSGRRDNEQFF. Complete variable domain (other parts from reference TRBV7-2 and TRBJ2-1): GAGVSQSPSNKVTEKGKDVELRCDPISGHTALYWYRQSLGQGLEFLIYFQGNSAPDKSGLPSDRFSAERTGGSVSTLTIQRTQQEDSAVYLCASSSPLSGRRDNEQFFGPGTRLTVL.

This sequence joins TRBV6-6 and TRBJ1-5; tentatively, D is TRBD1 (6 bases). The V gene's germline CDR1 is MNHNY and CDR2 SVGAGI (reference sequence). V lost 7 bases and J lost 0, with 13 bases in between. The length of the CDR3 is 15 residues. For the CDR3, the DNA is TGTGCCAGCACTCAGGGGCACTCTAGCAATCAGCCCCAGCATTTT. Its translation is CASTQGHSSNQPQHF.

This chain links TRBV19 with TRBJ2-1; TRBD2 matches at 9 bases. CDR1 is LNHDA, CDR2 SQIVND, per germline (reference sequence). CDR3 length: 15 residues. The V gene end was trimmed by 1 base and the J gene end by 10 bases; junction bases not matched to a gene: 8. CDR3 region: CASSIVRGGAGEQFF. The CDR3 nucleotides are TGTGCCAGTAGTATAGTTCGCGGGGGGGCCGGGGAGCAGTTCTTC.

As DNA, the CDR3 is TGTGCCAGCAGTGAATATAGGACAGGCAACACTGAAGCTTTCTTT. Protein product: CASSEYRTGNTEAFF. The V gene is TRBV6-1, the J gene TRBJ1-1, with 7 bases fitting TRBD1. The V gene end was trimmed by 2 bases and the J gene end by 2 bases; junction bases not matched to a gene: 5. There are 15 residues in the CDR3. Germline CDR1 reads MNHNS; CDR2 reads SASEGT.

The chain combines TRBV2 with TRBJ1-2; 11 bases line up with TRBD1. V gave up 8 bases and J gave up 3 bases; unmatched junction bases: 8. In germline, CDR1 is SNHLY, CDR2 FYNNEI. The CDR3 has 15 residues. CDR3 in DNA: TGTGCCAGCGGAAGGACAGGGGGCAAAGACTATGGCTACACCTTC. Protein product: CASGRTGGKDYGYTF.

This clone was seen once. The genes are TRBV30 and TRBJ1-3, with 7 bases matching TRBD1. This CDR3 is built from 17 residues. Germline V gene lookup returns CDR1 GTSNPN and CDR2 SVGIG (reference sequence). V dropped 2 bases and J dropped 0; count of bases not matched to a gene: 10. DNA for the CDR3: TGTGCCTGGAGTCCCACCCGGACAGGTAGCTCTGGAAACACCATATATTTT. Translating gives CAWSPTRTGSSGNTIYF. The whole variable domain, remainder taken from reference TRBV30 and TRBJ1-3, is SQTIHQWPATLVQPVGSPLSLECTVEGTSNPNLYWYRQAAGRGLQLLFYSVGIGQISSEVPQNLSASRPQDRQFILSSKKLLLSDSGFYLCAWSPTRTGSSGNTIYFGEGSWLTVV.

The chain is built from TRBV15 and TRBJ1-4; no firm D call. Looked up from germline, CDR1 is LNHNV and CDR2 is YYDKDF (reference sequence). The CDR3 runs 15 residues. V gave up 0 bases and J gave up 7 bases, with 12 bases separating them. The CDR3 region is CATSRDGSRGEKLFF. The CDR3, as DNA: TGTGCCACCAGCAGAGATGGGTCCCGGGGTGAAAAACTGTTTTTT.

The chain couples TRBV5-1 to TRBJ1-3, with 10 bases identical to TRBD1. V was clipped by 4 bases and J by 7 bases; unmatched bases: 2. This CDR3 is built from 13 residues. Germline-derived CDR1 and CDR2 are SGHRS and YFSETQ. CDR3 nucleotides: TGCGCCAGCAGCGGGGGACAGGGGAACACCATATATTTT. Translation: CASSGGQGNTIYF.

A single count supports this clone. V usage is TRBV27 and J usage is TRBJ2-5; D not certain. The length of the CDR3 is 13 residues. V lost 6 bases to trimming and J lost 0 bases, with 8 bases between them. Looked up from germline, CDR1 is MNHEY and CDR2 is SMNVEV (reference sequence). The DNA for the CDR3 is TGTGCCAGCAGCCTAAGTTACCAAGAGACCCAGTACTTC. Its protein product is CASSLSYQETQYF.

This chain links TRBV10-3 with TRBJ2-3; a possible D gene is TRBD1 (6 bases). CDR1 is ENHRY, CDR2 SYGVKD, per germline. The CDR3 is 14 residues long. The germline V and J ends were trimmed by 6 bases and 0 bases, with 10 bases remaining between them. The CDR3 nucleotides read TGTGCCATCAGCGAGACAGGTAGCACAGATACGCAGTATTTT. Its translation is CAISETGSTDTQYF.